One sample yielded the 20 T cell receptor beta chains listed below, sequenced in a study of cytomegalovirus exposure and HLA in healthy donors. PCR used 60 Vbeta primers and 13 Jbeta primers. Profiling relied on immunoSEQ multiplex PCR, and the TCRdb table lists in-frame clones only, not all of them. The data hold tens of thousands of clones, with 70% to 85% observed a single time. The source material was PBMCs. The source of these receptors is a woman between 45 and 60 years old in good health and CMV-seropositive.

In its sample, this clone was seen a few times. The V and J genes are TRBV5-6 and TRBJ2-7; TRBD2 is a possible D gene (7 bases). CDR1 is SGHDT, CDR2 YYEEEE, per germline. The CDR3 length is 16 residues. Trimming left V 3 bases short and J 9 bases short, with 25 bases between. CDR3 residues: CASSSGVGGGDYGQYF. CDR3 bases: TGTGCCAGCAGCTCAGGGGTCGGTGGCGGGGACTATGGGCAGTACTTC.

This rearrangement joins TRBV7-9 to TRBJ1-2; no reliable D call. CDR1 SEHNR and CDR2 FQNEAQ come from the germline V gene (reference sequence). This CDR3 has 14 residues. V lost 3 bases, J lost 6 bases, and 14 bases lay in between. The CDR3 loop is CASSLDEGSNGYTF. Written as DNA, the CDR3 is TGTGCCAGCAGCTTGGATGAGGGCTCAAATGGCTACACCTTC.

The chain carries TRBV7-3 and TRBJ2-1; D might be TRBD2 (6 bases). Trimming took off 5 bases at V and 3 bases at J, with 14 bases between the two ends. Per germline, CDR1 SGHTA and CDR2 FQGTGA. The CDR3 extends over 15 amino acids. CDR3 nucleotides: TGTGCCAGCAGCCAATCCCGGGACTTCTACAATGAGCAGTTCTTC. Amino acid sequence: CASSQSRDFYNEQFF.

J is TRBJ1-5 and V is TRBV4-3, with unresolved D. Trimming removed 4 bases at V and 5 bases at J, with 15 bases between. Germline V gene data show CDR1 as LGHNA and CDR2 as YSLEER. The CDR3 spans 15 residues. CDR3 in DNA: TGCGCCAGCAGCCCCGACGGGAGGTCGGATCAGCCCCAGCATTTT. As protein: CASSPDGRSDQPQHF.

The CDR3 is CASSPDRGPEAFF. The CDR3 DNA reads TGTGCCAGCAGCCCCGACAGGGGACCTGAAGCTTTCTTT. The genes are TRBV11-3 and TRBJ1-1; TRBD1 matches 8 bases. CDR1 SGHNT and CDR2 YENEEA come from the germline V gene. This CDR3 is built from 13 residues. J gave up 6 bases and V 5 bases, and 5 bases lay outside the gene matches.

V and J are TRBV19 and TRBJ2-5; 10 bases are shared with TRBD1. CDR1 is LNHDA, CDR2 SQIVND, per germline (reference sequence). The CDR3 sequence is 13 residues long. J gave up 4 bases and V 6 bases, and 2 bases lay outside the gene matches. CDR3 nucleotide sequence: TGTGCCAGTAGGAGGGACAGGGGAGAGACCCAGTACTTC. The encoded protein is CASRRDRGETQYF.

The chain carries TRBV7-8 and TRBJ1-2; 7 bases map to TRBD1. CDR3 size: 14 residues. V was clipped by 5 bases and J by 7 bases; unmatched bases: 10. Germline lookup yields CDR1 SGHVS and CDR2 FQNEAQ. Here the CDR3 DNA reads TGTGCCAGCAGCCCGATCGACAGGGACAGTGGCTACACCTTC. It is translated as CASSPIDRDSGYTF. Complete variable domain (other parts from reference TRBV7-8 and TRBJ1-2): GAGVSQSPRYKVAKRGQDVALRCDPISGHVSLFWYQQALGQGPEFLTYFQNEAQLDKSGLPSDRFFAERPEGSVSTLKIQRTQQEDSAVYLCASSPIDRDSGYTFGSGTRLTVV.

There are a few counts of this clone. The J gene is TRBJ2-1, the V gene TRBV2, with TRBD2 matching 12 bases. After removal of 6 bases from V and 6 bases from J, the junction contained 3 bases not matched to a gene. Germline V gives CDR1 SNHLY, CDR2 FYNNEI. The CDR3 runs 14 residues. The CDR3 is CASRTSGSSNEQFF. CDR3 nucleotide sequence: TGTGCCAGCAGGACTAGCGGGAGTAGCAATGAGCAGTTCTTC.

The V call is TRBV5-1, the J call TRBJ1-4, with D perhaps matching TRBD1 (6 bases). The CDR3 contains 14 residues. With 2 bases removed from V and 7 bases from J, the gap between germline ends came to 12 bases. Germline V gene sequence: CDR1 SGHRS, CDR2 YFSETQ. CDR3 sequence: CASSFQGGGEKLFF. The DNA for the CDR3 is TGCGCCAGCAGCTTCCAGGGAGGGGGTGAAAAACTGTTTTTT.

The chain links TRBV28 to TRBJ2-1; possible D gene TRBD1, 7 bases. From germline, CDR1 is MDHEN and CDR2 SYDVKM. The germline V and J ends were trimmed by 2 bases and 5 bases, with 13 bases remaining between them. The CDR3 length is 15 residues. In DNA form, the CDR3 reads TGTGCCAGCAGTTTAAGACAGGGACTGGACAATGAGCAGTTCTTC. This gives the protein CASSLRQGLDNEQFF.

The chain has TRBV9 and TRBJ2-3, with D maybe TRBD1 (5 bases). Germline loops: CDR1 SGDLS, CDR2 YYNGEE. Trimming removed 4 bases from V and 4 bases from J, with 10 bases in between. The CDR3 length is 13 residues. Written as DNA, the CDR3 is TGTGCCAGCAGCCTACAGGTTCCAGATACGCAGTATTTT. Protein product: CASSLQVPDTQYF.

The chain joins TRBV19 to TRBJ2-1, with 9 bases matching TRBD2. The junction had 5 bases not matched to a gene; V was cut back by 5 bases and J by 0 bases. This CDR3 region has 16 residues. CDR1 and CDR2 (germline): LNHDA, SQIVND (reference sequence). In DNA, the CDR3 is TGTGCCAGTAGTGCGGGACTAGCTTTCTCCTACAATGAGCAGTTCTTC. Its translation is CASSAGLAFSYNEQFF. The variable domain in full, completed from reference TRBV19 and TRBJ2-1, reads DGGITQSPKYLFRKEGQNVTLSCEQNLNHDAMYWYRQDPGQGLRLIYYSQIVNDFQKGDIAEGYSVSREKKESFPLTVTSAQKNPTAFYLCASSAGLAFSYNEQFFGPGTRLTVL.

This clone showed up just a few times. This rearrangement joins TRBV7-2 to TRBJ1-6; D not resolved. Deletions cut 3 bases from V and 7 bases from J, with 16 bases between. The V gene's germline CDR1 is SGHTA and CDR2 FQGNSA. This CDR3 has 16 amino acids. CDR3 sequence (DNA): TGTGCCAGCAGCTTCACATCGGCAGGATCGAATTCACCCCTCCACTTT. Amino acid sequence: CASSFTSAGSNSPLHF.

The DNA of the CDR3 is TGCAGCGTCCCCGCGGGGGCTTCGGATGAAAAACTGTTTTTT. It specifies CSVPAGASDEKLFF. The chain employs TRBV29-1 and TRBJ1-4; D is perhaps TRBD1 (6 bases). Germline V lookup: CDR1 SQVTM, CDR2 ANQGSEA. V dropped 6 bases and J dropped 6 bases, with 17 bases sitting between them. The CDR3 sequence is 14 residues long.

The chain has TRBV6-5 and TRBJ2-2; D perhaps matches TRBD1 (6 bases). Deletions cut 7 bases from V and 7 bases from J, with 13 bases between. Germline V gene sequence: CDR1 MNHEY, CDR2 SVGAGI. The CDR3 is 13 residues long. CDR3 in amino acids: CASIRGSIGELFF. In nucleotides, the CDR3 is TGTGCCAGCATTAGGGGGAGCATCGGGGAGCTGTTTTTT.

The genes are TRBV9 and TRBJ2-1; D is uncertain. Germline V gene data show CDR1 as SGDLS and CDR2 as YYNGEE. This CDR3 is built from 15 residues. The V and J ends lost 2 bases and 2 bases respectively, with 11 bases between them. CDR3 region: CASSVNSPPYNEQFF. Written as DNA, the CDR3 is TGTGCCAGCAGCGTGAACTCTCCCCCCTACAATGAGCAGTTCTTC.

This clone has only a few counts. This chain connects TRBV28 to TRBJ2-7, with 7 positions matching TRBD2. Germline assignment: CDR1 MDHEN and CDR2 SYDVKM. The CDR3 consists of 17 residues. J gave up 6 bases and V 7 bases, and 21 bases lay outside the gene matches. CDR3 loop: CASTTLGEVGGSAEQYF. The CDR3 coding sequence is TGTGCCAGCACCACTTTGGGGGAGGTAGGCGGGAGTGCCGAGCAGTACTTC.

The chain recombines TRBV28 with TRBJ1-4, with unresolved D. CDR1 and CDR2 from the germline V gene are MDHEN and SYDVKM. The germline V and J ends were trimmed by 2 bases and 8 bases, with 3 bases remaining between them. The CDR3 has 11 residues. The CDR3 reads CASSLTEKLFF. In nucleotides, the CDR3 is TGTGCCAGCAGTTTAACAGAAAAACTGTTTTTT.

The V and J genes are TRBV4-3 and TRBJ1-2, with TRBD1 as a possible D gene (5 bases). Trimming shortened V by 4 bases and J by 4 bases, and 16 bases separated the two germline ends. The CDR3 spans 15 residues. The germline V gene encodes CDR1 LGHNA and CDR2 YSLEER. The CDR3 is CASSPQAGDLYGYTF. CDR3 coding DNA: TGCGCCAGCAGCCCCCAAGCGGGGGACCTCTATGGCTACACCTTC.

This clone was picked up one time. The chain recombines TRBV7-3 with TRBJ2-1, with TRBD2 matching 8 bases. Trimming took 4 bases from V and 6 from J; bases not matched to a gene: 8. CDR1 SGHTA and CDR2 FQGTGA come from the germline V gene. This CDR3 has 15 amino acids. Here the CDR3 reads CASSSSGSDSNEQFF. The CDR3, as DNA: TGTGCCAGCAGCTCAAGCGGGAGCGACTCCAATGAGCAGTTCTTC.